The clone carrying this TCR beta chain has ten or more counts. The CDR3 spans 15 residues. CDR1 is MNHEY and CDR2 is SVGEGT in the germline V gene. After removal of 7 bases from V and 4 bases from J, the junction contained 12 bases not matched to a gene. The source of the sample is a study of T-cell memory formation after mild COVID-19. Study overall: Largely donor-specific sequence clusters came from two donors.

TCRdb reprocessed the 5' RACE reads via MiXCR and lists one record per CDR3 protein. Of about 350,000 distinct CDR3 sequences listed, less than 25% are singletons. This TCR was recovered from a man aged 18 to 30 who had mild COVID-19 (a few samples of this study predate the infection). Cell type and time point are not known. The specimen sequenced was PBMCs or a T cell subset sorted from them (not recorded which). This rearrangement joins TRBV6-2 or TRBV6-3 to TRBJ2-5; 7 nucleotides agree with TRBD1. CDR3 coding DNA: TGTGCCAGCACCGGAAGTGGGGACAGCCGAGAGACCCAGTACTTC. Its translation: CASTGSGDSRETQYF.